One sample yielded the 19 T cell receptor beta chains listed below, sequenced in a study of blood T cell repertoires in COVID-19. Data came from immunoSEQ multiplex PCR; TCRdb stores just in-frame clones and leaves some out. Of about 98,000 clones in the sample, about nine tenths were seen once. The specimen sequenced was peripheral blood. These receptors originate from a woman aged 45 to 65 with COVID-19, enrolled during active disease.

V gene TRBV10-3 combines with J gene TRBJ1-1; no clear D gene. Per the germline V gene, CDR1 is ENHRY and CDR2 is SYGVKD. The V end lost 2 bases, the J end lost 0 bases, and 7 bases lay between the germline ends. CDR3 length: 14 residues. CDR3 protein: CAISERTLNTEAFF. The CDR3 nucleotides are TGTGCCATCAGTGAGAGAACACTGAACACTGAAGCTTTCTTT.

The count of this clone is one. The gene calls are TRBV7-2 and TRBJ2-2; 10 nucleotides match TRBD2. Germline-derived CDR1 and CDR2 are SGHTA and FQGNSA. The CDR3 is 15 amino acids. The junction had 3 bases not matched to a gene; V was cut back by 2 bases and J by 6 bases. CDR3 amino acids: CASSLKAGGPGELFF. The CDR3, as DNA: TGTGCCAGCAGCTTAAAAGCGGGGGGGCCCGGGGAGCTGTTTTTT.

CDR3 in amino acids: CASSEYAGLVNEQFF. CDR3 DNA sequence: TGCGCCAGCAGTGAGTATGCGGGGTTGGTCAATGAGCAGTTCTTC. This chain links TRBV10-1 with TRBJ2-1, with TRBD2 as a possible D gene (6 bases). Per the germline V gene, CDR1 is WNHNN and CDR2 is SYGVQD (reference sequence). This CDR3 is built from 15 residues. Trimming cost V 1 base and J 6 bases, with 13 bases left between them.

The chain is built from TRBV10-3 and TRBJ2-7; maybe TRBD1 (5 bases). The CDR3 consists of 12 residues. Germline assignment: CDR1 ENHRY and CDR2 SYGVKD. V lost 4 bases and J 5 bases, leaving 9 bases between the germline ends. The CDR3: CAISALGDEQYV. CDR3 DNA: TGTGCCATCAGTGCCCTAGGGGACGAGCAGTACGTC.

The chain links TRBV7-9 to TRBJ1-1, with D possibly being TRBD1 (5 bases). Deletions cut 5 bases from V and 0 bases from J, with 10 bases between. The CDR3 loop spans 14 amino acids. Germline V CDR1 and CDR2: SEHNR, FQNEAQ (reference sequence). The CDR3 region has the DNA TGTGCCAGCAGCCTGACAGATATGAACACTGAAGCTTTCTTT. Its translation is CASSLTDMNTEAFF.

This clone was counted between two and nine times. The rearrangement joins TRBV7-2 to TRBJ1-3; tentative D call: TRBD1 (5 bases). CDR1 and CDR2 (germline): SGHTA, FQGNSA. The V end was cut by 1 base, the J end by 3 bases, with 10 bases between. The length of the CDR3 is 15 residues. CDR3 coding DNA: TGTGCCAGCAGCTTAGGGCCCAGGGATGGAAACACCATATATTTT. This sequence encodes CASSLGPRDGNTIYF. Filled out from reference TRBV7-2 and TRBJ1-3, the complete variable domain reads GAGVSQSPSNKVTEKGKDVELRCDPISGHTALYWYRQSLGQGLEFLIYFQGNSAPDKSGLPSDRFSAERTGGSVSTLTIQRTQQEDSAVYLCASSLGPRDGNTIYFGEGSWLTVV.

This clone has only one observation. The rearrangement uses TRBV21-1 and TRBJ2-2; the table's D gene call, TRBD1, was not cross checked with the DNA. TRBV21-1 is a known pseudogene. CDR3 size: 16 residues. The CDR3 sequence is CASSIPDRLVTGELFF. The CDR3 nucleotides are TGTGCCAGCAGCATCCCGGACAGGCTAGTTACCGGGGAGCTGTTTTTT.

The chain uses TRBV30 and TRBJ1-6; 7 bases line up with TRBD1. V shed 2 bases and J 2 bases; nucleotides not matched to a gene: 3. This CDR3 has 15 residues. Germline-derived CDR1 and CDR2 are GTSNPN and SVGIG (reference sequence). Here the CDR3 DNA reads TGTGCCTGGAGTACAGGGGTTGCCTATAATTCACCCCTCCACTTT. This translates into CAWSTGVAYNSPLHF.

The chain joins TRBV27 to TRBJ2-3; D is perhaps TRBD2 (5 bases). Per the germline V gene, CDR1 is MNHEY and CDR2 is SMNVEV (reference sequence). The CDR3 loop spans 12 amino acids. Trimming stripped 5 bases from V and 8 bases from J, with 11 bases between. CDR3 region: CASSSPRGTQYF. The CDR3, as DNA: TGTGCCAGCAGTAGCCCCCGGGGTACGCAGTATTTT.

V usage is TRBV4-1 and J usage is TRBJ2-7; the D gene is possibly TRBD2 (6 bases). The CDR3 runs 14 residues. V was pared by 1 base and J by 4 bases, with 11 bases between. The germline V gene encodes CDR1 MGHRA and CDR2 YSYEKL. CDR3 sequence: CASSQAPGAYEQYF. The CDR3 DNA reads TGCGCCAGCAGCCAAGCTCCGGGAGCATACGAGCAGTACTTC.

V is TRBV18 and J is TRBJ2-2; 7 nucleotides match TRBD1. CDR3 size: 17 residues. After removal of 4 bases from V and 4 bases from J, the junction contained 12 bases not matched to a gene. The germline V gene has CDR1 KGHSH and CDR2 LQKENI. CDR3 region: CASSLGPGTAFTGELFF. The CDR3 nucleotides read TGTGCCAGCTCACTAGGTCCCGGGACAGCCTTCACCGGGGAGCTGTTTTTT. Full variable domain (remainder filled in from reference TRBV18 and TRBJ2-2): NAGVMQNPRHLVRRRGQEARLRCSPMKGHSHVYWYRQLPEEGLKFMVYLQKENIIDESGMPKERFSAEFPKEGPSILRIQQVVRGDSAAYFCASSLGPGTAFTGELFFGEGSRLTVL.

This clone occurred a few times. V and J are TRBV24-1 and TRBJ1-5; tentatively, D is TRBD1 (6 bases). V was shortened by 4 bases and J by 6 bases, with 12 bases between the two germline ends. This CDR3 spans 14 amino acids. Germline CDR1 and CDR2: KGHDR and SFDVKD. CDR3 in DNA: TGTGCCACCAGTGACTGGAGGGGGGGTCAGCCCCAGCATTTT. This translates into CATSDWRGGQPQHF.

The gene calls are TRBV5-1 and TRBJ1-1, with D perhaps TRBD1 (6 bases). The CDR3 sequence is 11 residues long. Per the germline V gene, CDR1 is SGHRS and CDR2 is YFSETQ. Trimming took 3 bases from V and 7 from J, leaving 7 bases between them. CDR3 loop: CASSSGDEAFF. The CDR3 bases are TGCGCCAGCAGCTCAGGGGATGAAGCTTTCTTT.

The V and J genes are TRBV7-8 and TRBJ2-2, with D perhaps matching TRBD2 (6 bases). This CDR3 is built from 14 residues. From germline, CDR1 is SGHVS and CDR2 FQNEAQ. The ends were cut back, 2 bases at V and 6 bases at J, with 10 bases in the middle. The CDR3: CASSLSGGSGELFF. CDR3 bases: TGTGCCAGCAGCTTATCCGGGGGATCCGGGGAGCTGTTTTTT.

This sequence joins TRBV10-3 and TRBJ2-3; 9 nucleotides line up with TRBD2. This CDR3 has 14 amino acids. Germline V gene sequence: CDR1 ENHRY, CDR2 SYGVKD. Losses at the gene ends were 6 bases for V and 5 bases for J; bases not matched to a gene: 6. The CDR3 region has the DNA TGTGCCATCAGGGTTAGCGGGGGAGGAGATACGCAGTATTTT. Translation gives CAIRVSGGGDTQYF.

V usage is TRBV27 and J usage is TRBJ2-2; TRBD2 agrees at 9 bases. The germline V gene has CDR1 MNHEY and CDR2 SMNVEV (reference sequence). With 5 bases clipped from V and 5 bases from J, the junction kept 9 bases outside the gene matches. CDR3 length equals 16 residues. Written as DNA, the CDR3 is TGTGCCAGCAGTCAAAGCGGGGGGATGGGGACCGGGGAGCTGTTTTTT. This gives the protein CASSQSGGMGTGELFF.

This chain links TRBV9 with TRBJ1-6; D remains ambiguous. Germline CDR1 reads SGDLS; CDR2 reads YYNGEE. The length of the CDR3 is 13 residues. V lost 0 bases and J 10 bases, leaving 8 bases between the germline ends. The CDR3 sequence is CASSVGAQSPLHF. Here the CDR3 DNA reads TGTGCCAGCAGCGTAGGAGCACAGTCACCCCTCCACTTT.

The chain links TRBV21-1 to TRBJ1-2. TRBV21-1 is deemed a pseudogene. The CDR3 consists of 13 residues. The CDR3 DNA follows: TGTGCCAGCACCCCCCCCCGCGGCCATGGCTACACCTTC. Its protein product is CASTPPRGHGYTF.

CDR3 sequence: CASSLEGVMGDTQYF. In DNA form, the CDR3 reads TGTGCCAGCAGCTTAGAGGGGGTTATGGGAGATACGCAGTATTTT. V gene TRBV13 combines with J gene TRBJ2-3, with D maybe TRBD1 (6 bases). The V end lost 1 base, the J end lost 5 bases, and 13 bases lay between the germline ends. The CDR3 totals 15 residues. The germline V gene has CDR1 PRHDT and CDR2 FYEKMQ (reference sequence). Looking up the rest from reference TRBV13 and TRBJ2-3 gives the full variable domain: AAGVIQSPRHLIKEKRETATLKCYPIPRHDTVYWYQQGPGQDPQFLISFYEKMQSDKGSIPDRFSAQQFSDYHSELNMSSLELGDSALYFCASSLEGVMGDTQYFGPGTRLTVL.